A selection of T cell receptor beta chains follows, all from one sample in a study of T-cell reconstitution after alpha-beta-depleted transplantation in children. TCRdb re-called the PCR reads through MiXCR, storing one row per CDR3 protein. The top ten clones hold 5.5% to 7% of a sample with around 6,500 distinct CDR3 sequences, approximately 14% of them seen once. Sequencing used PBMCs, obtained before TCRalphabeta/CD19-depleted stem cell transplant. These receptors originate from a boy under 18 with acute lymphoblastic leukemia, due to receive a stem cell transplant. Both conserved end residues are part of each CDR3. Each record gives: D gene, V gene, clone size, J gene, CDR3 protein, CDR3 DNA. D genes are given only for firm matches. For some rows the clone size is stated as once, few or many, or as a class when expanded; others skip it.

TRBD1	TRBV5-5	medium-sized	TRBJ2-7	CASSLDGQGRSEQYF	TGTGCCAGCAGCTTGGATGGACAGGGAAGAAGCGAGCAGTACTTC
TRBD2	TRBV6-2/TRBV6-3	medium-sized	TRBJ2-1	CASSRRTSGTSYNEQFF	TGTGCCAGCAGCCGCCGGACTAGCGGGACTTCCTACAATGAGCAGTTCTTC
NA	TRBV28	NA	TRBJ2-3	CASSGGGPTDTQYF	TGTGCCAGCAGTGGGGGGGGGCCCACAGATACGCAGTATTTT
NA	TRBV7-9	NA	TRBJ1-4	CASSPGPPYEKLFF	TGTGCCAGCAGCCCCGGGCCCCCCTATGAAAAACTGTTTTTT
NA	TRBV4-3	many	TRBJ2-7	CASSPWGGGDTYEQYF	TGCGCCAGCAGCCCGTGGGGAGGCGGGGATACCTACGAGCAGTACTTC
TRBD1	TRBV12-3/TRBV12-4	medium-sized	TRBJ1-6	CASSLEGRGNSPLHF	TGTGCCAGCAGTTTAGAGGGCAGGGGGAATTCACCCCTCCACTTT
NA	TRBV5-6	NA	TRBJ1-5	CAMSLGRTRQPQHF	TGTGCCATGAGCCTGGGGCGGACTCGACAGCCCCAGCATTTT
TRBD1	TRBV5-1	medium-sized	TRBJ2-7	CASSFQGVGQYF	TGCGCCAGCAGCTTTCAGGGGGTTGGGCAGTACTTC
NA	TRBV7-9	medium-sized	TRBJ2-1	CASSPPTWRRYNEQFF	TGTGCCAGCAGCCCCCCGACTTGGCGGAGGTACAATGAGCAGTTCTTC
TRBD2	TRBV20-1	medium-sized	TRBJ2-3	CSARELAGLTDTQYF	TGCAGTGCTAGAGAATTAGCGGGGCTCACAGATACGCAGTATTTT
NA	TRBV5-1	NA	TRBJ2-7	CASSPGTPSYEQYF	TGCGCCAGCAGCCCCGGGACTCCCTCCTACGAGCAGTACTTC
NA	TRBV7-2	medium-sized	TRBJ2-1	CASSLDYYNEQFF	TGTGCCAGCAGCCTCGACTACTACAATGAGCAGTTCTTC
TRBD2	TRBV7-2	medium-sized	TRBJ2-6	CASLLAGAIGANVLTF	TGTGCCAGCCTACTAGCGGGGGCCATTGGGGCCAACGTCCTGACTTTC
NA	TRBV7-7	few	TRBJ2-5	CASSLAGAEETQYF	TGTGCCAGCAGCTTAGCTGGGGCAGAAGAGACCCAGTACTTC
TRBD2	TRBV28	once	TRBJ2-1	CAMGPGLAGGPGEQFF	TGTGCCATGGGCCCCGGGCTAGCGGGAGGGCCGGGTGAGCAGTTCTTC
TRBD1	TRBV20-1	medium-sized	TRBJ2-1	CSASRQGSYNEQFF	TGCAGTGCCTCTAGACAGGGGTCCTACAATGAGCAGTTCTTC
NA	TRBV12-3/TRBV12-4	medium-sized	TRBJ1-5	CASSPGGGANQPQHF	TGTGCCAGCAGTCCCGGTGGGGGCGCGAATCAGCCCCAGCATTTT
NA	TRBV6-1	NA	TRBJ1-4	CAGSQLGITNVKLFF	TGTGCCGGCAGTCAACTTGGTATAACTAATGTAAAACTGTTTTTT
NA	TRBV5-1	medium-sized	TRBJ2-5	CASSLGRGGETQYF	TGCGCCAGCAGCTTGGGTAGGGGAGGAGAGACCCAGTACTTC
NA	TRBV12-3/TRBV12-4	once	TRBJ2-3	CASSPLDTQYF	TGTGCCAGCAGCCCCCTAGATACGCAGTATTTT
TRBD2	TRBV29-1	medium-sized	TRBJ2-7	CSVGTTYEQYF	TGCAGCGTCGGGACTACCTACGAGCAGTACTTC
TRBD2	TRBV6-5	medium-sized	TRBJ2-3	CASSYQAGRGDADTQYF	TGTGCCAGCAGTTACCAAGCTGGGCGGGGGGACGCAGATACGCAGTATTTT
NA	TRBV10-2	medium-sized	TRBJ1-6	CASSESGNSPLHF	TGCGCCAGCAGTGAGTCGGGAAATTCACCCCTCCACTTT